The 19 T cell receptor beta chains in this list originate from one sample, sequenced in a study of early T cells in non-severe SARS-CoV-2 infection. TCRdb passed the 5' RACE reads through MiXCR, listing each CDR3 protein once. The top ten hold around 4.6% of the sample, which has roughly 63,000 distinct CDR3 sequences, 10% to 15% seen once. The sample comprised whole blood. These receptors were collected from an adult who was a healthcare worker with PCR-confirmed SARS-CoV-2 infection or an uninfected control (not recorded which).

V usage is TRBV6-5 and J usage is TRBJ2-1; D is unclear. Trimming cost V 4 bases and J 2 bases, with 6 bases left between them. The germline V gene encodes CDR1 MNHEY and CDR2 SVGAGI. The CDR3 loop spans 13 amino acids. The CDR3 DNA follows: TGTGCCAGCAGTTCCCTTACCTACAATGAGCAGTTCTTC. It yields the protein CASSSLTYNEQFF.

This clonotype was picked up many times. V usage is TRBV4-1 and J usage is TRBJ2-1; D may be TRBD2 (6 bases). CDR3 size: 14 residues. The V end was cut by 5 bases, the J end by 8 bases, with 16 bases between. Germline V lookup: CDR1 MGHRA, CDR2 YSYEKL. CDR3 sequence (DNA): TGCGCCAGCAGCACGCTACGACTAGGCGATGAGCAGTTCTTC. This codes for CASSTLRLGDEQFF.

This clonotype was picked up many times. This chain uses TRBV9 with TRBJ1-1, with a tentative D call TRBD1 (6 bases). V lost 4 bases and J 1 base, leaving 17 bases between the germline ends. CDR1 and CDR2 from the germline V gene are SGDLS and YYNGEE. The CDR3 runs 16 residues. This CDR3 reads CASSIGGARGNTEAFF. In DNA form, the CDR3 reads TGTGCCAGCAGCATAGGGGGGGCACGGGGGAACACTGAAGCTTTCTTT.

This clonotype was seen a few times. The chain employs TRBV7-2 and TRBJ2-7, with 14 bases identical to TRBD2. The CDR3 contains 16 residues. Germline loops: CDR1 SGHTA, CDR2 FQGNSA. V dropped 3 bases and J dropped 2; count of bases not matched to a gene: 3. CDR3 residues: CASSFGLAGGAYEQYF. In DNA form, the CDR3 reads TGTGCCAGCAGCTTCGGACTAGCGGGGGGAGCCTACGAGCAGTACTTC.

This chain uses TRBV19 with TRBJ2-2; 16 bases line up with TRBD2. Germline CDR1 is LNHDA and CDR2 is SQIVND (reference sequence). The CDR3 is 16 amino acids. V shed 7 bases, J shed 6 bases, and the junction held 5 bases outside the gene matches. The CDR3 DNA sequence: TGTGCCAGTAACTTAGGGACTAGCGGGGGGGCCGGGGAGCTGTTTTTT. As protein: CASNLGTSGGAGELFF.

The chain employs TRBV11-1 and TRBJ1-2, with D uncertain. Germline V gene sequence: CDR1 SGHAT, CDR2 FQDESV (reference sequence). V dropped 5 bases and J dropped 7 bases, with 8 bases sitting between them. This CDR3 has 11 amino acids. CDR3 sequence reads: CASSTGAGYTF. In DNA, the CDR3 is TGTGCCAGCAGCACCGGAGCTGGCTACACCTTC. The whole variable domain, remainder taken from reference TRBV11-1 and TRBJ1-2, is EAEVAQSPRYKITEKSQAVAFWCDPISGHATLYWYRQILGQGPELLVQFQDESVVDDSQLPKDRFSAERLKGVDSTLKIQPAELGDSAMYLCASSTGAGYTFGSGTRLTVV.

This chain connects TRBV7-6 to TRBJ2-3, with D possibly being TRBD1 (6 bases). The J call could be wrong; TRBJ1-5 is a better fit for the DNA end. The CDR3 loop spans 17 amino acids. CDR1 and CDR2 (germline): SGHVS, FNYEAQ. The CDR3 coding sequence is TGTGCCAGCAGTCCTAAGCTAGAGCGGGGGTGGACAGATACGCAGCATTTT. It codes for CASSPKLERGWTDTQHF.

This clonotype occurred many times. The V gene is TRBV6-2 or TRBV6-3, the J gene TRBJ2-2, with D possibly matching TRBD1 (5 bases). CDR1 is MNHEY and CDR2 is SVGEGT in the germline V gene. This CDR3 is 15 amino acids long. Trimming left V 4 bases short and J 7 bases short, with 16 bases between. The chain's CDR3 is CASSSPSGLGGELFF. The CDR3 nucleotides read TGTGCCAGCAGTTCCCCCTCAGGGCTGGGCGGGGAGCTGTTTTTT.

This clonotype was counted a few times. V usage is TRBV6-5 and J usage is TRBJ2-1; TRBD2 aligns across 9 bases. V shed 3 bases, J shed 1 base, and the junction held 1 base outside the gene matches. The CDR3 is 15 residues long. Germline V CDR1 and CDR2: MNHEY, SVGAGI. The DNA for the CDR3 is TGTGCCAGCAGTTATCTAGCGGGGTCCTACAATGAGCAGTTCTTC. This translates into CASSYLAGSYNEQFF.

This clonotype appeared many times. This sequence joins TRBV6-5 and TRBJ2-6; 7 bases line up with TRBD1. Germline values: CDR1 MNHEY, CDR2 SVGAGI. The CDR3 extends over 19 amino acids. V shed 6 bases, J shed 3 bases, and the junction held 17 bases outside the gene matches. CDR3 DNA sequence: TGTGCCAGCAGGATGTCCGCCCGATCAACAGGGGTTGGGGCCAACGTCCTGACTTTC. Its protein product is CASRMSARSTGVGANVLTF.

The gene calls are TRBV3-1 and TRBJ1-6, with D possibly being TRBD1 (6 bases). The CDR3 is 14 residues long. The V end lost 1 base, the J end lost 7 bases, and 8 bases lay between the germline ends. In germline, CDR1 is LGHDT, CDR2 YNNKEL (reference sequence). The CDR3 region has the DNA TGTGCCAGCAGCCAAGGACAGGCCAATTCACCCCTCCACTTT. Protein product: CASSQGQANSPLHF.

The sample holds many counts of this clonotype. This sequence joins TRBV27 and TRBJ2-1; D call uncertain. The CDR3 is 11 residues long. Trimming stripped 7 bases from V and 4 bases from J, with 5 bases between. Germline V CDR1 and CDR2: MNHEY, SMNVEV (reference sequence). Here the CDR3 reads CASTRYNEQFF. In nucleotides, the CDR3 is TGTGCCAGCACCAGGTACAATGAGCAGTTCTTC.

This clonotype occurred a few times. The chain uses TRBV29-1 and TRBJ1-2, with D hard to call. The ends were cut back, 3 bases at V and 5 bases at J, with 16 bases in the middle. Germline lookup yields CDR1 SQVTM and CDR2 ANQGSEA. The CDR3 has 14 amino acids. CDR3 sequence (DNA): TGCAGCGTTGAGGACTTTCGGCAGATTTATGGCTACACCTTC. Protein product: CSVEDFRQIYGYTF.

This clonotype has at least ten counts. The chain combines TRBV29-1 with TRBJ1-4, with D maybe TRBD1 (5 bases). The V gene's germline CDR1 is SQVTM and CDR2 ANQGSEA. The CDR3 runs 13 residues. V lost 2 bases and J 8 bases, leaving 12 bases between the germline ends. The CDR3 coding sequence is TGCAGCGTTGAAAGTCAGGGCGGGGAAAAACTGTTTTTT. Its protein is CSVESQGGEKLFF. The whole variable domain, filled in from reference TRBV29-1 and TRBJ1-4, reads SAVISQKPSRDICQRGTSLTIQCQVDSQVTMMFWYRQQPGQSLTLIATANQGSEATYESGFVIDKFPISRPNLTFSTLTVSNMSPEDSSIYLCSVESQGGEKLFFGSGTQLSVL.

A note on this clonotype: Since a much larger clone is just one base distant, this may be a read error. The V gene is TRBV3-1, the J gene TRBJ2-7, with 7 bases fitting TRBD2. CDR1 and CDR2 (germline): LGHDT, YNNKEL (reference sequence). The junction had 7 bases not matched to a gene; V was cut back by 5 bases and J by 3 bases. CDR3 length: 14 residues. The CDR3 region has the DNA TGTGCCAGCAGCTTGGGAGGGAGCAACTACGAGCAGTACTTC. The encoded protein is CASSLGGSNYEQYF.

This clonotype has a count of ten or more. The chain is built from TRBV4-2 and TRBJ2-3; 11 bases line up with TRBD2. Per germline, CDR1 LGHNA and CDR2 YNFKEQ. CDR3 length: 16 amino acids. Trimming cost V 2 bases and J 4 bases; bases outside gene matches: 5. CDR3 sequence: CASSQLAGGPPDTQYF. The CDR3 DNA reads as TGTGCCAGCAGCCAACTAGCGGGGGGTCCCCCAGATACGCAGTATTTT.

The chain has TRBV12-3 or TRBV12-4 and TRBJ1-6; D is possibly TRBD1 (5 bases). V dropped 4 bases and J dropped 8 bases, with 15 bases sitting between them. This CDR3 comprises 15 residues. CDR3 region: CASSSPGGWDSPLHF. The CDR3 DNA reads TGTGCCAGCAGTTCGCCCGGGGGTTGGGATTCACCCCTCCACTTT.

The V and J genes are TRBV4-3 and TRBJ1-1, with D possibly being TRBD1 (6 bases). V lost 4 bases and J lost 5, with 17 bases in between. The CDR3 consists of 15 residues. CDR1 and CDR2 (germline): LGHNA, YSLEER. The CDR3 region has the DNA TGCGCCAGCAGCCCTGATGGGGGGGCATATACTGAAGCTTTCTTT. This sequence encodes CASSPDGGAYTEAFF.

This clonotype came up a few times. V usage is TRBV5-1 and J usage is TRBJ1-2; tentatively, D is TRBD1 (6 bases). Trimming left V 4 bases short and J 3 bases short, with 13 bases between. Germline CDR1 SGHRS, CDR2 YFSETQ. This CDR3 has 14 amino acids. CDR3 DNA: TGCGCCAGCAGCCCGGACAGACCACACTATGGCTACACCTTC. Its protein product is CASSPDRPHYGYTF.